What follows describes a single T cell receptor beta chain. V trimming: 6 bases; J trimming: 0 bases; junction bases outside the gene matches: 14. The CDR3 extends over 19 amino acids. CDR1 and CDR2 from the germline V gene are MNHEY and SMNVEV (reference sequence). The entry originates in a study of blood T cell repertoires in COVID-19. Two negative PCRs, clearance, or symptom resolution characterized the recovered Cohort 3 donors. Authors' data handling: Cell counts per sample came from amplifying reference gene primers. The table came from immunoSEQ multiplex PCR; TCRdb's copy has only in-frame clones and leaves some out. V and J calls and clone size are copied from that table; D and trimming were computed from the DNA. Among around 290,000 clones listed, around 90% were seen once.

The TCR sequence derives from a young woman who had recovered from COVID-19. The chain recombines TRBV27 with TRBJ2-3, with TRBD2 matching 11 bases. The sample was PBMCs or T cells enriched from blood (not recorded which). CDR3 region: CASRYLTSGSGISTDTQYF. The CDR3 DNA reads as TGTGCCAGCAGATACCTTACTAGCGGGAGTGGTATAAGCACAGATACGCAGTATTTT.